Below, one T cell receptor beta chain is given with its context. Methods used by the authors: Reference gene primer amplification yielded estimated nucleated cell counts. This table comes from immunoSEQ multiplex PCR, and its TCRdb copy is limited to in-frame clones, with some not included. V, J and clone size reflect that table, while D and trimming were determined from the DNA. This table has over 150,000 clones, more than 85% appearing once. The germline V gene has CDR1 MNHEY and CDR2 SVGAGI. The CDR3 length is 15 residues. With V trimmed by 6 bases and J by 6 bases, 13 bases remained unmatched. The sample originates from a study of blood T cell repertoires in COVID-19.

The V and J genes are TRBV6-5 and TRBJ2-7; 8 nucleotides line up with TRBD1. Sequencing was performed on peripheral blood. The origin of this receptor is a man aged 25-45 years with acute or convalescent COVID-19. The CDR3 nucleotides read TGTGCCAGCAGCCTAGACAGGGGTAAAATTGGCGAGCAGTACTTC. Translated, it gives CASSLDRGKIGEQYF.